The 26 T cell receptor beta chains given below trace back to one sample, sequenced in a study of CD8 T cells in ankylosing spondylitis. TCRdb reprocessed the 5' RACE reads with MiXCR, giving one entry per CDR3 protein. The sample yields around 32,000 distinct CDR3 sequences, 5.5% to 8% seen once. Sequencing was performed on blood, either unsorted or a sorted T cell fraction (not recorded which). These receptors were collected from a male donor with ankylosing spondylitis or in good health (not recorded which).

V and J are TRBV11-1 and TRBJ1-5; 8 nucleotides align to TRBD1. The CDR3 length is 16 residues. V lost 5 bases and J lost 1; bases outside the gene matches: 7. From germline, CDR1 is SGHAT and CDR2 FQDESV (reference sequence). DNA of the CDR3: TGTGCCAGCAGCCCCGGACAGGGAGACAGCAATCAGCCCCAGCATTTT. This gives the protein CASSPGQGDSNQPQHF.

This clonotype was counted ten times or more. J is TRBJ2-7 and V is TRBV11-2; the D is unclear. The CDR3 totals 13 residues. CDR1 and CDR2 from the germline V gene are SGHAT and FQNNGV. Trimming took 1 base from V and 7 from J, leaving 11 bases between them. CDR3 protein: CASSLGALGEQYF. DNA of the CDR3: TGTGCCAGCAGCTTAGGGGCATTGGGGGAGCAGTACTTC.

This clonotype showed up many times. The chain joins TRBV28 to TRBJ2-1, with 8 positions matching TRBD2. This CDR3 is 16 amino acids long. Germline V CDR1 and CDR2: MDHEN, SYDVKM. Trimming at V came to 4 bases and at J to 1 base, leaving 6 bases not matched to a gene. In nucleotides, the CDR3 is TGTGCCAGCAGTTCCCCAGCGGGAGAATCCTACAATGAGCAGTTCTTC. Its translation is CASSSPAGESYNEQFF.

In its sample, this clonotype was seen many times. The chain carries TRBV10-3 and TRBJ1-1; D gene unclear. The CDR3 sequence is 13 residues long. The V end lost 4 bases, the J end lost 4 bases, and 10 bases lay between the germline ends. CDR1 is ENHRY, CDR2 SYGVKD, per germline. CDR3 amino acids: CAISGTGGTEAFF. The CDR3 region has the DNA TGTGCCATCAGTGGAACGGGAGGCACTGAAGCTTTCTTT.

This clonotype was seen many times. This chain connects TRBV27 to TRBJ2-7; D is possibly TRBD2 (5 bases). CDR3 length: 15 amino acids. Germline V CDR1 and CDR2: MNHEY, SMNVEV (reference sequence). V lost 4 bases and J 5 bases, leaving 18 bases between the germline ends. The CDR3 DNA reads TGTGCCAGCAGTTCCGGGAAGGGTCGGAGTAACGAGCAGTACTTC. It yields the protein CASSSGKGRSNEQYF.

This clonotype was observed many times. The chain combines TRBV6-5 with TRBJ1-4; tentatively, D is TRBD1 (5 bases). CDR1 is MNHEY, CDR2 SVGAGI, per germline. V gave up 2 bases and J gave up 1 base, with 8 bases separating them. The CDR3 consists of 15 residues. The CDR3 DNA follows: TGTGCCAGCAGTTACGGGGGTGGAACTAATGAAAAACTGTTTTTT. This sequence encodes CASSYGGGTNEKLFF.

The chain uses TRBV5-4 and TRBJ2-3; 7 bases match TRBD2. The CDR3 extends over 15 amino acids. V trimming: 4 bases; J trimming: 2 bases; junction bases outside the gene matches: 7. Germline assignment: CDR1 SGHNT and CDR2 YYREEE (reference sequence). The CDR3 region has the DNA TGTGCCAGCAGCCCGCGGGAGACGCTCACAGATACGCAGTATTTT. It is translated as CASSPRETLTDTQYF.

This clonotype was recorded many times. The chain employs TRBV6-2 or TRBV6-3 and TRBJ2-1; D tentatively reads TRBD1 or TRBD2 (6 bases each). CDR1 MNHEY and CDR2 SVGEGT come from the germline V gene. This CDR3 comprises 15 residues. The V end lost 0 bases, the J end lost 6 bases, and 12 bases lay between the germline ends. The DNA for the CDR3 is TGTGCCAGCAGTTACTCGATAAGGGGGGCCAATGAGCAGTTCTTC. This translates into CASSYSIRGANEQFF.

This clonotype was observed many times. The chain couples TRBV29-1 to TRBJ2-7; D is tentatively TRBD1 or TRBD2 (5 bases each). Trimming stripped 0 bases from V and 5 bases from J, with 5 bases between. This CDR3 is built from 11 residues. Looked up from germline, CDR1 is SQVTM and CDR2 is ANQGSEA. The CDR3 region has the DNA TGCAGCGTTGAAGAGGGGGACGAGCAGTACTTC. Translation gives CSVEEGDEQYF.

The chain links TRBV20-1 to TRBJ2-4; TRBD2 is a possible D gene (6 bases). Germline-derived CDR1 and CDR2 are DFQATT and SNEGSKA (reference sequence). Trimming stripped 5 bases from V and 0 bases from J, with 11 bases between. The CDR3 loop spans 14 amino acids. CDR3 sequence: CSAPDYLAKNIQYF. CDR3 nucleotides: TGCAGTGCTCCGGACTATTTAGCCAAAAACATTCAGTACTTC.

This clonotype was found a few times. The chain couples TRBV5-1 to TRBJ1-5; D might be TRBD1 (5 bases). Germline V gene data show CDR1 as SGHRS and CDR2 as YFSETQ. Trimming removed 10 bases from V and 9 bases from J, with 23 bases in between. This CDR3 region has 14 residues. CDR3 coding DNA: TGCGCCCCCAACCCGGGGGAAGGGCGAGGGCCCCAGCATTTT. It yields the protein CAPNPGEGRGPQHF.

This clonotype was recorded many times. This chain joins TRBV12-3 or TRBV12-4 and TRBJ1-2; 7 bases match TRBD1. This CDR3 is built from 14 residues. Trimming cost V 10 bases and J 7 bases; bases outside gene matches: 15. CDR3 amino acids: CATGDSAIRPGYTF. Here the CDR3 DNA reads TGTGCCACAGGGGACAGTGCCATTCGCCCTGGCTACACCTTC.

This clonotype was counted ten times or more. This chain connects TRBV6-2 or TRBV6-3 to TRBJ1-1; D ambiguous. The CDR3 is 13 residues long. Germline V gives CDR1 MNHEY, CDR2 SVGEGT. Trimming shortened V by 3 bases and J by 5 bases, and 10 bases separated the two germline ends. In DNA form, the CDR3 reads TGTGCCAGCAGTTATAAGGCCCGAACTGAAGCTTTCTTT. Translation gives CASSYKARTEAFF.

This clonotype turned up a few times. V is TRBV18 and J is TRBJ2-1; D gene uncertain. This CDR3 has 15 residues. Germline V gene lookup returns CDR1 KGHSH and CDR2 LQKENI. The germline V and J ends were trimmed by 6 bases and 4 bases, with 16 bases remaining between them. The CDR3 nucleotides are TGTGCCAGCTCTCCCGGGCGGCAGCTTTACAATGAGCAGTTCTTC. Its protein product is CASSPGRQLYNEQFF.

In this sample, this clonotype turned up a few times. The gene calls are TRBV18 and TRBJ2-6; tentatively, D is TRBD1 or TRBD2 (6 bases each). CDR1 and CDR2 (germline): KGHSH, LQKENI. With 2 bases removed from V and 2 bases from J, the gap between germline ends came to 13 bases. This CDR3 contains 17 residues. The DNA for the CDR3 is TGTGCCAGCTCACCAAATGCCGGGGGCGCTGGGGCCAACGTCCTGACTTTC. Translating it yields CASSPNAGGAGANVLTF.

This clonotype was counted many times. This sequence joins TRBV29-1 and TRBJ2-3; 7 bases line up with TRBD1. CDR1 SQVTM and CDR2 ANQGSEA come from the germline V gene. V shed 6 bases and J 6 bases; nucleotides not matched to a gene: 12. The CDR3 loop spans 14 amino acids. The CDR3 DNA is TGCAGCGTAGACCGACAGGGTTCTTTCGATACGCAGTATTTT. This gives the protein CSVDRQGSFDTQYF.

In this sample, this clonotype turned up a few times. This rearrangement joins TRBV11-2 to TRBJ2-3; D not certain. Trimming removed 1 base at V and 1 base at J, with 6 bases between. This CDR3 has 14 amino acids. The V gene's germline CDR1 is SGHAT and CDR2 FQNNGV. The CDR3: CASSLVGRTDTQYF. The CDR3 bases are TGTGCCAGCAGCTTAGTAGGGCGCACAGATACGCAGTATTTT.

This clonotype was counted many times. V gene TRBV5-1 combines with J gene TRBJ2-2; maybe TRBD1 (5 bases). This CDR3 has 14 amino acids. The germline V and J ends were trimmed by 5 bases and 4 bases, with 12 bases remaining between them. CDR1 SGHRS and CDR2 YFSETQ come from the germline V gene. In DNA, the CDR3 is TGCGCCAGCAGTGAGGACAACCCCACCGGGGAGCTGTTTTTT. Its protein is CASSEDNPTGELFF.

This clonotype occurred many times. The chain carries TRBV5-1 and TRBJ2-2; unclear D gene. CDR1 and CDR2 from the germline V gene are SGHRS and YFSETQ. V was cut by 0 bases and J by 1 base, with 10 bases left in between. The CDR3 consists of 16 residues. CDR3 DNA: TGCGCCAGCAGCTTGGCTGGAACCGTGAACACCGGGGAGCTGTTTTTT. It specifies CASSLAGTVNTGELFF.

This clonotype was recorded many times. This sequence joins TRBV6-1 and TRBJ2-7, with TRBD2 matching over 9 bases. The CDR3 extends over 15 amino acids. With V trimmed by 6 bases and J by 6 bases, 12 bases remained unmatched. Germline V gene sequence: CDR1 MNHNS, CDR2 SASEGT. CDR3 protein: CASRGGGASLGEQYF. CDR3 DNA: TGTGCCAGCAGAGGCGGGGGGGCGAGTTTGGGCGAGCAGTACTTC.

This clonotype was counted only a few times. CDR3 DNA sequence: TGTGCCAGCAGCTTAGGAGTGCTCAGGGACACAGATACGCAGTATTTT. Its translation: CASSLGVLRDTDTQYF. The chain links TRBV7-2 to TRBJ2-3, with a possible D match to TRBD1 (5 bases). Germline lookup yields CDR1 SGHTA and CDR2 FQGNSA. There are 16 residues in the CDR3. Between the trimmed V and J ends, which lost 1 base and 2 bases, there was a span of 13 bases. The full variable domain, in which reference TRBV7-2 and TRBJ2-3 provide the parts outside the CDR3, is GAGVSQSPSNKVTEKGKDVELRCDPISGHTALYWYRQSLGQGLEFLIYFQGNSAPDKSGLPSDRFSAERTGGSVSTLTIQRTQQEDSAVYLCASSLGVLRDTDTQYFGPGTRLTVL.

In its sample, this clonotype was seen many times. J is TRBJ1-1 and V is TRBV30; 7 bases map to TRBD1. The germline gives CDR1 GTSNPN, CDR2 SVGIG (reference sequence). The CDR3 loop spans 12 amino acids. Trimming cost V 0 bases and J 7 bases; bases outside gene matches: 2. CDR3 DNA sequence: TGTGCCTGGAGTGTACAGGGGTATGAAGCTTTCTTT. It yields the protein CAWSVQGYEAFF.

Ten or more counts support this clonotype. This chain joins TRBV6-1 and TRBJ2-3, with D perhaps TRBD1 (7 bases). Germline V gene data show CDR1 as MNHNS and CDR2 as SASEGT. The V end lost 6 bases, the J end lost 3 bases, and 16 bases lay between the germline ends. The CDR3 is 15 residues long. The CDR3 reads CASSRGTDTTDTQYF. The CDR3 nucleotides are TGTGCCAGCAGCCGCGGGACAGATACAACAGATACGCAGTATTTT.

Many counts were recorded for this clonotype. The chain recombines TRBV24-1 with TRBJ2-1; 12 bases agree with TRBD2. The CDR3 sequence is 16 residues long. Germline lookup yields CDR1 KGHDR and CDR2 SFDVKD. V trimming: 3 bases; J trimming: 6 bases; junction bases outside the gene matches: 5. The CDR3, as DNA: TGTGCCACCAGTGATGAACTAGCGGGAGGCGGCAATGAGCAGTTCTTC. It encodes CATSDELAGGGNEQFF.

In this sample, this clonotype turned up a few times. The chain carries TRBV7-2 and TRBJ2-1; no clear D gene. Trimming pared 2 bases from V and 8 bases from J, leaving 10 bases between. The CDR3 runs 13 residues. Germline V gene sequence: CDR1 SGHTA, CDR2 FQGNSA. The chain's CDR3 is CASSLSLGYEQFF. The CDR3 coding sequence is TGTGCCAGCAGCTTAAGTTTGGGGTATGAGCAGTTCTTC.

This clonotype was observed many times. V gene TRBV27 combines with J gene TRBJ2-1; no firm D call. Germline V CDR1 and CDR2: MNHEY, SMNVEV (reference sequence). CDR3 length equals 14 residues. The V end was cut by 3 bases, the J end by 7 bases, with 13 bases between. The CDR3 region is CASSLGALRNEQFF. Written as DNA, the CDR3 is TGTGCCAGCAGTTTGGGCGCACTTCGGAATGAGCAGTTCTTC.